One and the same sample provided the 19 T cell receptor beta chains below, sequenced in a study of CD8 T cells in ankylosing spondylitis. Study-wide points: Made up of fewer than ten highly homologous variants, a TCR beta motif appeared characteristic of ankylosing spondylitis blood.

These TCRs' antigens remain unknown. Each CDR3 protein gets one entry after TCRdb re-called the 5' RACE reads with MiXCR. The data contain roughly 490,000 distinct CDR3 sequences, under 5.5% of them singletons. Sequenced sample: blood, either unsorted or a sorted T cell fraction (not recorded which). The receptors derive from a male donor with ankylosing spondylitis.

This clonotype occurred many times. The chain employs TRBV20-1 and TRBJ2-5; 7 positions agree with TRBD1. This CDR3 spans 13 amino acids. After removal of 1 base from V and 5 bases from J, the junction contained 4 bases not matched to a gene. CDR1 DFQATT and CDR2 SNEGSKA come from the germline V gene (reference sequence). The CDR3 protein is CSARGQGDETQYF. The CDR3 DNA reads TGCAGTGCTAGAGGACAGGGCGACGAGACCCAGTACTTC.

This clonotype showed up many times. V gene TRBV20-1 combines with J gene TRBJ1-2; no definite D call. CDR1 is DFQATT and CDR2 is SNEGSKA in the germline V gene (reference sequence). The germline V and J ends were trimmed by 8 bases and 4 bases, with 11 bases remaining between them. This CDR3 contains 11 residues. CDR3 nucleotide sequence: TGCAGTTTGGACGGCCCCTATGGCTACACCTTC. Residues: CSLDGPYGYTF.

Many counts were recorded for this clonotype. This chain uses TRBV9 with TRBJ2-7; 9 nucleotides agree with TRBD1. This CDR3 has 16 residues. Germline loops: CDR1 SGDLS, CDR2 YYNGEE. With V trimmed by 4 bases and J by 4 bases, 12 bases remained unmatched. The DNA for the CDR3 is TGTGCCAGCAGCCCAACGTCGACAGGGGGTTTATACGAGCAGTACTTC. Its protein product is CASSPTSTGGLYEQYF.

V gene TRBV7-8 combines with J gene TRBJ2-6, with D unresolved. Trimming removed 3 bases from V and 1 base from J, with 13 bases in between. There are 17 residues in the CDR3. Germline CDR1 and CDR2: SGHVS and FQNEAQ. DNA of the CDR3: TGTGCCAGCAGCTTCAAGAATTCCCTATCTGGGGCCAACGTCCTGACTTTC. This codes for CASSFKNSLSGANVLTF.

This clonotype was counted ten times or more. The chain employs TRBV7-3 and TRBJ2-2; the D call may be TRBD1 or TRBD2 (5 bases each). Deletions cut 0 bases from V and 4 bases from J, with 12 bases between. Per germline, CDR1 SGHTA and CDR2 FQGTGA. CDR3 length: 16 residues. The CDR3 sequence: CASSLTPGLGTGELFF. The CDR3 DNA sequence: TGTGCCAGCAGCTTAACACCGGGGCTGGGCACCGGGGAGCTGTTTTTT.

This clonotype was recorded at least ten times. The chain links TRBV5-1 to TRBJ2-7; 9 positions agree with TRBD1. J was trimmed by 2 bases and V by 5 bases; bases with no gene match: 11. Germline CDR1 SGHRS, CDR2 YFSETQ. The CDR3 loop spans 16 amino acids. The CDR3 DNA is TGCGCCAGCAGTCTCCCATACGGGACAGGGACCTACGAGCAGTACTTC. Its protein is CASSLPYGTGTYEQYF.

This clonotype appeared many times. The chain recombines TRBV5-1 with TRBJ2-3; tentative D call: TRBD2 (6 bases). The CDR3 consists of 15 residues. Looked up from germline, CDR1 is SGHRS and CDR2 is YFSETQ. V lost 6 bases, J lost 0 bases, and 14 bases lay in between. CDR3 coding DNA: TGCGCCAGCACCGAGGGGAGGACTAGCACAGATACGCAGTATTTT. Amino acids: CASTEGRTSTDTQYF.

In this sample, this clonotype turned up many times. The rearrangement uses TRBV11-2 and TRBJ2-1; the D is unclear. Per the germline V gene, CDR1 is SGHAT and CDR2 is FQNNGV. This CDR3 comprises 15 residues. Trimming pared 1 base from V and 5 bases from J, leaving 12 bases between. The CDR3 DNA reads as TGTGCCAGCAGCTTAGTTGCAGGCAGACACAATGAGCAGTTCTTC. Protein: CASSLVAGRHNEQFF. The full variable domain, rest sourced from reference TRBV11-2 and TRBJ2-1, is EAGVAQSPRYKIIEKRQSVAFWCNPISGHATLYWYQQILGQGPKLLIQFQNNGVVDDSQLPKDRFSAERLKGVDSTLKIQPAKLEDSAVYLCASSLVAGRHNEQFFGPGTRLTVL.

This clonotype was seen repeatedly, ten times or more. J is TRBJ2-1 and V is TRBV18, with 7 bases aligning to TRBD1. V dropped 3 bases and J dropped 9; count of bases not matched to a gene: 8. This CDR3 contains 14 residues. Germline V gives CDR1 KGHSH, CDR2 LQKENI. CDR3 protein: CASSPGQRIPEQFF. The CDR3 nucleotides are TGTGCCAGCTCACCGGGACAGCGAATTCCTGAGCAGTTCTTC. Full variable domain (missing parts from reference TRBV18 and TRBJ2-1): NAGVMQNPRHLVRRRGQEARLRCSPMKGHSHVYWYRQLPEEGLKFMVYLQKENIIDESGMPKERFSAEFPKEGPSILRIQQVVRGDSAAYFCASSPGQRIPEQFFGPGTRLTVL.

In its sample, this clonotype was seen many times. The chain has TRBV18 and TRBJ1-4; weak D call: TRBD1 (6 bases). Germline V gives CDR1 KGHSH, CDR2 LQKENI. This CDR3 comprises 15 residues. Deletions cut 4 bases from V and 5 bases from J, with 14 bases between. The CDR3 spells CASSLQQGRNEKLFF. DNA of the CDR3: TGTGCCAGCTCACTCCAACAGGGCCGGAATGAAAAACTGTTTTTT.

In this sample, this clonotype turned up many times. The chain combines TRBV12-3 or TRBV12-4 with TRBJ2-7, with 7 bases that match TRBD2. Unmatched junction bases numbered 10, after V lost 6 bases and J lost 2 bases. This CDR3 is 15 amino acids long. The CDR3 region is CASSPDPAGTYEQYF. CDR3 DNA sequence: TGTGCCAGCAGCCCCGACCCAGCGGGGACCTACGAGCAGTACTTC.

This chain connects TRBV20-1 to TRBJ2-7, with a tentative D call TRBD2 (6 bases). This CDR3 spans 13 amino acids. Trimming shortened V by 6 bases and J by 4 bases, and 16 bases separated the two germline ends. Germline lookup yields CDR1 DFQATT and CDR2 SNEGSKA (reference sequence). The CDR3 reads CSALGEVGYEQYF. As DNA, the CDR3 is TGCAGTGCCCTGGGGGAGGTTGGGTACGAGCAGTACTTC.

The sample holds many counts of this clonotype. V gene TRBV4-3 combines with J gene TRBJ1-1; D remains ambiguous. Per the germline V gene, CDR1 is LGHNA and CDR2 is YSLEER. CDR3 size: 14 residues. Deletions cut 0 bases from V and 5 bases from J, with 10 bases between. Here the CDR3 DNA reads TGCGCCAGCAGCCAAGATTTTCTAGTTACTGAAGCTTTCTTT. This encodes CASSQDFLVTEAFF.

This clonotype has more than one count but fewer than ten. The chain joins TRBV5-1 to TRBJ2-5; 13 nucleotides match TRBD2. The CDR3 covers 16 residues. CDR1 is SGHRS, CDR2 YFSETQ, per germline. V dropped 4 bases and J dropped 5; count of bases not matched to a gene: 8. CDR3 in amino acids: CASSPRTSGRSETQYF. CDR3 nucleotides: TGCGCCAGCAGCCCCCGGACTAGCGGGAGATCTGAGACCCAGTACTTC.

This sequence joins TRBV29-1 and TRBJ1-1; no clear D. The CDR3 runs 14 residues. From germline, CDR1 is SQVTM and CDR2 ANQGSEA. V lost 6 bases and J lost 3, with 17 bases in between. CDR3 coding DNA: TGCAGCGTGGGTATGCGGCGCCGGGACACTGAAGCTTTCTTT. Translation: CSVGMRRRDTEAFF.

This clonotype was counted many times. The chain recombines TRBV12-3 or TRBV12-4 with TRBJ2-1; TRBD1 is a possible D gene (6 bases). V lost 7 bases, J lost 5 bases, and 18 bases lay in between. CDR3 size: 15 residues. CDR3 bases: TGTGCCAGCAACATACAGGGCCTGTATCACAATGAGCAGTTCTTC. Translated: CASNIQGLYHNEQFF.

The sample holds many counts of this clonotype. The chain has TRBV28 and TRBJ2-5; 10 bases map to TRBD2. The V and J ends lost 8 bases and 2 bases, in that order; junction bases with no gene match: 11. The length of the CDR3 is 16 residues. Germline loops: CDR1 MDHEN, CDR2 SYDVKM. CDR3 nucleotides: TGTGCCAGCTTGCGACTAGCGGGTTTTCTGCAAGAGACCCAGTACTTC. It encodes CASLRLAGFLQETQYF.

The sample holds many counts of this clonotype. The rearrangement uses TRBV12-3 or TRBV12-4 and TRBJ1-2; no firm D call. This CDR3 comprises 14 residues. Trimming took off 2 bases at V and 3 bases at J, with 10 bases between the two ends. CDR3 residues: CASSLTGSHYGYTF. CDR3 nucleotides: TGTGCCAGCAGTTTAACGGGCAGCCACTATGGCTACACCTTC.

The chain is built from TRBV3-1 and TRBJ2-7; 9 bases map to TRBD2. This CDR3 contains 18 residues. V shed 6 bases and J 3 bases; nucleotides not matched to a gene: 18. Germline V gene data show CDR1 as LGHDT and CDR2 as YNNKEL (reference sequence). The DNA of the CDR3 is TGTGCCAGCAGTTTACGCCCTTGGGTGCGACTAGCGGACTACGAGCAGTACTTC. Translating it yields CASSLRPWVRLADYEQYF.